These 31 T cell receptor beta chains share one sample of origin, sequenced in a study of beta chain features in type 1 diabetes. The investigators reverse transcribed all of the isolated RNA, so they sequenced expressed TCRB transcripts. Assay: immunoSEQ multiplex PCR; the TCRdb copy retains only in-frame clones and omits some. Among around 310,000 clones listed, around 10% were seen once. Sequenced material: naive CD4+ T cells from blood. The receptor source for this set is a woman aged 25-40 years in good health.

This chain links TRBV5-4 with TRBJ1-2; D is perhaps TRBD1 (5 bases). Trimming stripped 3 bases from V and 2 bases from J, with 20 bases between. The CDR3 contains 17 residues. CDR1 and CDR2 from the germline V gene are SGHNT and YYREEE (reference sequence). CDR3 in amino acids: CASSWDGGMGTNYGYTF. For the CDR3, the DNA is TGTGCCAGCAGCTGGGACGGAGGGATGGGTACGAACTATGGCTACACCTTC.

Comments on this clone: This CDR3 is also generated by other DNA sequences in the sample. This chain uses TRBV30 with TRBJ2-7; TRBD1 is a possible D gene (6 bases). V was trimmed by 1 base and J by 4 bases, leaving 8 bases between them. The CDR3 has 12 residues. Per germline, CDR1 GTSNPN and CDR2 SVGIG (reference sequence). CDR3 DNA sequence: TGTGCCTGGAGTGGGGGGCCTTACGAGCAGTACTTC. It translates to CAWSGGPYEQYF.

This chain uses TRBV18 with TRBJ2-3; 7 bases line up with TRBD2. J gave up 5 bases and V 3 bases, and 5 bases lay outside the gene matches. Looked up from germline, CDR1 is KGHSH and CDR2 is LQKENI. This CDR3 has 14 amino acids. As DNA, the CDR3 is TGTGCCAGCTCACCGGGGAGGGGCGGAGATACGCAGTATTTT. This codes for CASSPGRGGDTQYF. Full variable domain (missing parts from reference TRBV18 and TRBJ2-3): NAGVMQNPRHLVRRRGQEARLRCSPMKGHSHVYWYRQLPEEGLKFMVYLQKENIIDESGMPKERFSAEFPKEGPSILRIQQVVRGDSAAYFCASSPGRGGDTQYFGPGTRLTVL.

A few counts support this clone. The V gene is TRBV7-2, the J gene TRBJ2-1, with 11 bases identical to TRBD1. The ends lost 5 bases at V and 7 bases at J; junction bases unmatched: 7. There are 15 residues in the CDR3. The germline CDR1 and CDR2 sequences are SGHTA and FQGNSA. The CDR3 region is CASSVGTGGFNEQFF. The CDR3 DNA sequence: TGTGCCAGCAGCGTAGGGACAGGGGGGTTTAATGAGCAGTTCTTC.

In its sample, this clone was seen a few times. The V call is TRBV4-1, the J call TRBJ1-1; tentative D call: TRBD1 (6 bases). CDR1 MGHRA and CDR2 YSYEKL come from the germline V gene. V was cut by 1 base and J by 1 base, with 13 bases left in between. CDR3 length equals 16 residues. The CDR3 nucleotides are TGCGCCAGCAGCCAAGTACCAGGGGACCCGAACACTGAAGCTTTCTTT. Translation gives CASSQVPGDPNTEAFF.

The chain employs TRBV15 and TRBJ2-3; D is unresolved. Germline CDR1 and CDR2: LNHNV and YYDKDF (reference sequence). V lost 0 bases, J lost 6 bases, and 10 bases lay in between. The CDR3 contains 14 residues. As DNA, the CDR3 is TGTGCCACCAGCAGAGATCTACTTTCGGATACGCAGTATTTT. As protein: CATSRDLLSDTQYF.

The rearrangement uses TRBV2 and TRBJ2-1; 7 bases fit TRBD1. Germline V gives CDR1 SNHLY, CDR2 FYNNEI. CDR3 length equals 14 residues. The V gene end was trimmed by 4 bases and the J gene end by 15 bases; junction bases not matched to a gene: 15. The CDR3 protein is CASSVGGQEVLWFF. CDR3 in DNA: TGTGCCAGCAGTGTGGGTGGACAGGAGGTTCTTTGGTTCTTC.

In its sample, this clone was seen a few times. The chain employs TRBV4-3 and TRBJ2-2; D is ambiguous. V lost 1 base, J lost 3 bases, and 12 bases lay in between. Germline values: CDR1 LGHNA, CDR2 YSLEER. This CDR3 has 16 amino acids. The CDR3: CASSQVTGSDTGELFF. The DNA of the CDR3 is TGCGCCAGCAGCCAAGTAACCGGGTCGGACACCGGGGAGCTGTTTTTT.

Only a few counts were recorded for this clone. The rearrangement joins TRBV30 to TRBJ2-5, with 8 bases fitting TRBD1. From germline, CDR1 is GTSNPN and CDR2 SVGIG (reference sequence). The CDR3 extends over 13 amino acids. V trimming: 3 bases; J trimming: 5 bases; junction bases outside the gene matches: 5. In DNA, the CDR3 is TGTGCCTGGAGCAGGGGGCGAAAGGAGACCCAGTACTTC. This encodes CAWSRGRKETQYF.

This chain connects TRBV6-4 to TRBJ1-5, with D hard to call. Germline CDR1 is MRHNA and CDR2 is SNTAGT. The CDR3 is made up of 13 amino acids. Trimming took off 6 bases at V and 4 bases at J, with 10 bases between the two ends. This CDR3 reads CASSPGANQPQHF. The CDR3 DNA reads TGTGCCAGCAGCCCCGGTGCTAATCAGCCCCAGCATTTT.

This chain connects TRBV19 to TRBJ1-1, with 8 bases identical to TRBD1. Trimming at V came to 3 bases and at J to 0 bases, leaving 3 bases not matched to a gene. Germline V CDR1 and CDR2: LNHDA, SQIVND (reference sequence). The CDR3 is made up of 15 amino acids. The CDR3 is CASSIQTGVNTEAFF. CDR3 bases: TGTGCCAGTAGTATCCAGACAGGGGTGAACACTGAAGCTTTCTTT. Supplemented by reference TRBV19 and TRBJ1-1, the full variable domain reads DGGITQSPKYLFRKEGQNVTLSCEQNLNHDAMYWYRQDPGQGLRLIYYSQIVNDFQKGDIAEGYSVSREKKESFPLTVTSAQKNPTAFYLCASSIQTGVNTEAFFGQGTRLTVV.

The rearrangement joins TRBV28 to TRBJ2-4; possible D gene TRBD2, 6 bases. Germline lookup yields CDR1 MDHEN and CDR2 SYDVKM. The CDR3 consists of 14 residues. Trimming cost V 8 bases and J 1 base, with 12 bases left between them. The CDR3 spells CASQAGPAKNIQYF. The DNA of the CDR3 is TGTGCCAGCCAGGCGGGGCCTGCCAAAAACATTCAGTACTTC.

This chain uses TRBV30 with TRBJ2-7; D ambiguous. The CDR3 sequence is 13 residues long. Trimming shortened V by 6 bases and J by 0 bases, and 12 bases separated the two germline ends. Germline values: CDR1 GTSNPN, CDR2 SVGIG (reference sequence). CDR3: CACGSYISYEQYF. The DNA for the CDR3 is TGTGCCTGCGGTAGCTACATCTCCTACGAGCAGTACTTC.

CDR3 coding DNA: TGTGCCAGCACCGGACAGGGAACCAAGCCCCAGCATTTT. Protein: CASTGQGTKPQHF. This rearrangement joins TRBV2 to TRBJ1-5, with 8 positions matching TRBD1. Germline loops: CDR1 SNHLY, CDR2 FYNNEI. The CDR3 sequence is 13 residues long. Trimming cost V 7 bases and J 8 bases; bases outside gene matches: 7.

The chain's CDR3 is CAWSQGQGLRNYGYTF. In nucleotides, the CDR3 is TGTGCCTGGAGTCAGGGACAGGGGTTACGTAACTATGGCTACACCTTC. The rearrangement joins TRBV30 to TRBJ1-2; TRBD1 matches 10 bases. V shed 2 bases and J 1 base; nucleotides not matched to a gene: 7. The CDR3 runs 16 residues. CDR1 GTSNPN and CDR2 SVGIG come from the germline V gene (reference sequence).

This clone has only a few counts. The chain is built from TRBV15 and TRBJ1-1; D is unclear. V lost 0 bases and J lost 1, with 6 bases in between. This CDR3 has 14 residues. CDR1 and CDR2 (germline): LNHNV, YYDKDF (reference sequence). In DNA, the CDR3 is TGTGCCACCAGCAGAGATCCAGAGAACACTGAAGCTTTCTTT. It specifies CATSRDPENTEAFF.

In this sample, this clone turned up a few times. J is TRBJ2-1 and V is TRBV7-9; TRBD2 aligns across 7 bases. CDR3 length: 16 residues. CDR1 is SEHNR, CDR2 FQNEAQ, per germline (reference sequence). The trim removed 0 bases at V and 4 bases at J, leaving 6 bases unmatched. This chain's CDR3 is CASSLAVAGPYNEQFF. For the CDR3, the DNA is TGTGCCAGCAGCTTAGCCGTAGCGGGCCCTTACAATGAGCAGTTCTTC.

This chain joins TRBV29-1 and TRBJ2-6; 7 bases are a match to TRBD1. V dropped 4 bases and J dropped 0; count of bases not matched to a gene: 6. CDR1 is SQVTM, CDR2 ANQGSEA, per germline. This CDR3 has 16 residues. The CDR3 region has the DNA TGCAGCGTTGCCTTAACAGGGGTCTCTGGGGCCAACGTCCTGACTTTC. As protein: CSVALTGVSGANVLTF.

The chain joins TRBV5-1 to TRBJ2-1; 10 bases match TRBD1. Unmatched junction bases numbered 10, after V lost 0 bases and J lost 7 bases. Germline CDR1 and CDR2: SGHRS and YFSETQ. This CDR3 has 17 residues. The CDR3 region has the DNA TGCGCCAGCAGCTTGGCCTTGGGCCGGGACAGGGGAAATGAGCAGTTCTTC. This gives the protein CASSLALGRDRGNEQFF.

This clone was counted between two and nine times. The CDR3 DNA sequence: TGTGCCAGCAGCTTAGGAGCGGGAGGGGGGGGTACGCAGTATTTT. Residues: CASSLGAGGGGTQYF. This chain links TRBV11-2 with TRBJ2-3; 10 bases line up with TRBD2. CDR3 size: 15 residues. Trimming at V came to 1 base and at J to 8 bases, leaving 6 bases not matched to a gene. Germline CDR1 reads SGHAT; CDR2 reads FQNNGV.

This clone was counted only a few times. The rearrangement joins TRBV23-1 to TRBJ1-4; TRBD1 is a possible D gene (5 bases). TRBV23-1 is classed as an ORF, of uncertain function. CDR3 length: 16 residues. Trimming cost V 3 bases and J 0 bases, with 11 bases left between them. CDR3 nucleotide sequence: TGCGCCAGCAGTCATCCAGGGTTTGCAACTAATGAAAAACTGTTTTTT. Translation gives CASSHPGFATNEKLFF.

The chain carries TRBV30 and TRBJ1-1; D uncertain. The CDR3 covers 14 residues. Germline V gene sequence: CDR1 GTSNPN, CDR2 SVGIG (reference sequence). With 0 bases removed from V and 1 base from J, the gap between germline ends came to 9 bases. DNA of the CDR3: TGTGCCTGGAGTGTACGGGGAACGAACACTGAAGCTTTCTTT. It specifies CAWSVRGTNTEAFF.

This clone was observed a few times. The CDR3 sequence is CASTLLDYEQYF. Here the CDR3 DNA reads TGTGCCAGCACTTTACTTGATTACGAGCAGTACTTC. The V call is TRBV2, the J call TRBJ2-7, with D hard to call. The germline gives CDR1 SNHLY, CDR2 FYNNEI. V shed 7 bases and J shed 4 bases, with 11 bases lying between them. The CDR3 spans 12 residues.

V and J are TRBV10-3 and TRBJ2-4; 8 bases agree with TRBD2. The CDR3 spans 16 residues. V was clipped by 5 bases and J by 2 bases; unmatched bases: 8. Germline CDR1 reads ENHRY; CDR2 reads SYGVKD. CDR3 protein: CAISHPGGVSKNIQYF. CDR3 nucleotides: TGTGCCATCAGTCACCCGGGGGGGGTGTCCAAAAACATTCAGTACTTC.

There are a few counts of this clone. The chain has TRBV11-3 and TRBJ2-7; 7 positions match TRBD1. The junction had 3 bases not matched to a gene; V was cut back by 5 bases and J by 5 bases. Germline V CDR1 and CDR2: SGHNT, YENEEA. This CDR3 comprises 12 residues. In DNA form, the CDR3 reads TGTGCCAGCAGCAGACAGGGACACGAGCAGTACTTC. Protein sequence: CASSRQGHEQYF.

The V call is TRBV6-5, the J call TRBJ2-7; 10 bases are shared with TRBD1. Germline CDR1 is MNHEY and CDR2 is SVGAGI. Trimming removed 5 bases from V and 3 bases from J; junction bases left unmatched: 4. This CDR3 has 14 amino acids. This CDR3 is CASSGQGEVYEQYF. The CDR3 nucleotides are TGTGCCAGCAGTGGACAGGGGGAGGTCTACGAGCAGTACTTC.

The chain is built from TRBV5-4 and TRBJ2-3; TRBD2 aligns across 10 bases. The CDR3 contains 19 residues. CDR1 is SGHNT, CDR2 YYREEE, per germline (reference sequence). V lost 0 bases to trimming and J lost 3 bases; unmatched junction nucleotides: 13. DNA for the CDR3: TGTGCCAGCAGCTTGGCTCTACTAGCGGGGAAATTGGGGACAGATACGCAGTATTTT. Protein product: CASSLALLAGKLGTDTQYF.

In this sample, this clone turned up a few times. CDR3 amino acids: CASSLVGEADYEQYF. The CDR3 DNA follows: TGTGCCAGCAGCTTAGTGGGGGAGGCAGACTACGAGCAGTACTTC. J is TRBJ2-7 and V is TRBV7-2; a possible D gene is TRBD2 (6 bases). V was shortened by 1 base and J by 3 bases, with 13 bases between the two germline ends. Germline V gene sequence: CDR1 SGHTA, CDR2 FQGNSA. This CDR3 contains 15 residues.

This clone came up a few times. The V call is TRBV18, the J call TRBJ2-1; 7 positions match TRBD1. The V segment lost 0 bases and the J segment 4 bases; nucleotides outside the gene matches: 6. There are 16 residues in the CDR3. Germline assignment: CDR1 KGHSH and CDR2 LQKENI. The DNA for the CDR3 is TGTGCCAGCTCACCACCATCAGGGGGTAATTACAATGAGCAGTTCTTC. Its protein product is CASSPPSGGNYNEQFF.

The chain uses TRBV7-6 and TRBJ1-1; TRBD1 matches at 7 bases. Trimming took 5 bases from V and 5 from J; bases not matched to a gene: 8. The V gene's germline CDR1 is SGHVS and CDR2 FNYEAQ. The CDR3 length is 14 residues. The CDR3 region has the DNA TGTGCCAGCAGCCCCGGACAGGCCTCGACTGAAGCTTTCTTT. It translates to CASSPGQASTEAFF.

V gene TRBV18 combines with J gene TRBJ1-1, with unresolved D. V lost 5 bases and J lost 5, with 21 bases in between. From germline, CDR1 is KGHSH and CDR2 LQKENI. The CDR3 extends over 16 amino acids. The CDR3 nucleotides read TGTGCCAGCTCAAGTACTAGCAATAGGGCGGGTACTGAAGCTTTCTTT. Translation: CASSSTSNRAGTEAFF.